The sequence of this T cell receptor (beta chain) was determined in a study of chemoradiotherapy in HPV16-positive cancers. The CDR3 loop spans 17 amino acids. Trimming pared 0 bases from V and 0 bases from J, leaving 14 bases between. Germline assignment: CDR1 LGHNA and CDR2 YSLEER. Sequencing used immunoSEQ multiplex PCR; TCRdb keeps in-frame clones, though not all of them. Of over 35,000 clones in the sample, around 82% were seen once. The sample was blood, taken from a patient who underwent chemoradiotherapy. The V and J genes are TRBV4-3 and TRBJ1-2; D might be TRBD1 (6 bases). The receptor was isolated from a human donor with HPV-associated anogenital cancer. The chain's CDR3 is CASSQETGRRANYGYTF. The CDR3 coding sequence is TGCGCCAGCAGCCAAGAGACAGGACGGAGAGCTAACTATGGCTACACCTTC.